These T cell receptor beta chains were read from a single sample in a study of cytomegalovirus exposure and HLA in healthy donors. The assay was immunoSEQ multiplex PCR, and TCRdb's table has in-frame clones only and misses some. Its table lists around 160,000 clones. The source material was PBMCs. These receptors were collected from a woman aged 50 to 65 in good health and CMV-seronegative. Each CDR3 is given with its conserved first and last residue.

TRBJ1-2	TRBV11-1	CASSLTGNDGGYTF
TRBJ1-1	TRBV7-3	CASSPDREEAFF
TRBJ2-1	TRBV7-9	CASSLDYGREDEQFF
TRBJ2-7	TRBV9	CASSLGTGGEQYF
TRBJ2-2	TRBV9	CASSAPPGLAGGPNTGELFF
TRBJ2-3	TRBV5-4	CAEGQLMTDTQYF
TRBJ2-1	TRBV7-8	CASSPRTGVNEQFF
TRBJ2-2	TRBV5-1	CASSLVHQGAKSGELFF
TRBJ1-1	TRBV7-2	CASSLVSRYEAFF
TRBJ1-4	TRBV2	CASSGQGHEKLFF
TRBJ2-7	TRBV7-3	CASSPGSLEQYF
TRBJ2-3	TRBV9	CASSVAGGGRGTDTQYF
TRBJ2-5	TRBV2	CASERGGGAETQYF
TRBJ2-7	TRBV11-2	CASSLSGYEQYF
TRBJ1-5	TRBV19	CASSTTGGWQPQHF
TRBJ2-5	TRBV9	CASSVLAAEETQYF
TRBJ2-5	TRBV28	CASSLYPGQGVKETQYF
TRBJ2-1	TRBV4-3	CASSQDREDEQFF
TRBJ2-5	TRBV6-6	CATLRQYQETQYF
TRBJ2-3	TRBV27	CASSPPLGGTDTQYF
TRBJ1-1	TRBV30	CAWSVMGAGTEAFF
TRBJ2-4	TRBV5-1	CASSLESSAGDIQYF
TRBJ1-2	TRBV18	CASSEGTGGFGYTF
TRBJ1-6	TRBV2	CASSDRRGNSPLHF
TRBJ2-1	TRBV18	CASSPPWRGDSDNEQFF
TRBJ2-5	TRBV7-3	CASSLGTGGETQYF
TRBJ1-1	TRBV7-6	CASSLNAVNTEAFF
TRBJ2-7	TRBV11-3	CASSSGTGIYEQYF
TRBJ2-5	TRBV19	CASSIGAGGGETQYF
TRBJ1-2	TRBV14	CASSLSGGSGYTF
TRBJ1-2	TRBV4-2	CASSQVGDSYGYTF
TRBJ1-1	TRBV5-1	CASSLSRGSTEAFF
TRBJ2-7	TRBV28	CASSLKDRRFGEQYF
TRBJ2-2	TRBV6-5	CASQGANTGELFF
TRBJ2-7	TRBV27	CATLAGGPGYEQYF
TRBJ2-1	TRBV4-1	CASSHPGLDGDEQFF
TRBJ1-3	TRBV9	CASSEGSSGNTIYF
TRBJ1-4	TRBV9	CASGDSWGEKLFF
TRBJ1-5	TRBV6-1	CASRGQGIEPQHF
TRBJ1-5	TRBV9	CASSVGVGANQPQHF
TRBJ1-1	TRBV7-8	CASIGGEYTEAFF
TRBJ2-3	TRBV7-3	CASSLSGGTDTQYF
TRBJ1-3	TRBV7-9	CASSPRDRSDGNTIYF